The TCR beta chain under discussion was sequenced for a study of PD-1 blockade in classical Hodgkin lymphoma. Here immunoSEQ multiplex PCR was the method, and the copy in TCRdb shows in-frame clones only, minus some. The sample includes about 99,000 clones, about four fifths of them seen just once. Regarding this clone: Its antigen is unknown.

General study findings and limits: TCR diversity rose significantly by C4D1 in CD4+ but not CD8+ cells.

CDR1 and CDR2 (germline): SGHTS, YDEGEE. This CDR3 is built from 14 residues. Trimming left V 4 bases short and J 7 bases short, with 15 bases between. Every one of the patients relapsed after autologous stem cell transplantation (brentuximab vedotin exposure was variable). The genes are TRBV5-8 and TRBJ1-5; tentatively, D is TRBD1 (6 bases). The sequence came from a human donor with classical Hodgkin lymphoma. The sample consisted of peripheral blood mononuclear cells (PBMCs), taken before the second cycle of nivolumab. Here the CDR3 DNA reads TGTGCCAGCAGCCCCGGCTGGGGGGGCCAGCCCCAGCATTTT. Amino acid sequence: CASSPGWGGQPQHF.